These 20 T cell receptor beta chains came from one sample sequenced in a study of radiation and T cells in renal cell carcinoma. TCRdb's copy holds only in-frame clones and misses some; the assay was immunoSEQ multiplex PCR. The sample lists some 9,800 clones; 65% were seen once. Treatment meaning: treatment-naive control, cytoreductive nephrectomy. This material consisted of tumor tissue, taken from a patient whose treatment was nephrectomy without radiotherapy. The source is a man between 60 and 75 years old with renal cell carcinoma.

The chain carries TRBV4-1 and TRBJ1-6; D is unclear. V was shortened by 3 bases and J by 9 bases, with 18 bases between the two germline ends. The CDR3 contains 16 residues. Germline CDR1 and CDR2: MGHRA and YSYEKL. The CDR3 sequence: CASSQPDEGKGSPLHF. The CDR3 nucleotides read TGCGCCAGCAGCCAGCCGGACGAGGGAAAAGGTTCACCCCTCCACTTT.

V usage is TRBV7-6 and J usage is TRBJ1-3, with 7 bases matching TRBD1. The CDR3 spans 16 residues. Germline CDR1 and CDR2: SGHVS and FNYEAQ. J gave up 0 bases and V 4 bases, and 6 bases lay outside the gene matches. As DNA, the CDR3 is TGTGCCAGCAGCTCGAGCGGGACAGCCTCTGGAAACACCATATATTTT. Amino acid sequence: CASSSSGTASGNTIYF.

This chain uses TRBV30 with TRBJ2-1; 11 bases agree with TRBD2. Trimming removed 8 bases from V and 3 bases from J; junction bases left unmatched: 3. Germline lookup yields CDR1 GTSNPN and CDR2 SVGIG (reference sequence). This CDR3 region has 13 residues. CDR3 region: CAQGLADYNEQFF. In DNA form, the CDR3 reads TGTGCCCAGGGACTAGCGGACTACAATGAGCAGTTCTTC.

This chain's CDR3 is CASSGSGTRVFGTEAFF. The CDR3, as DNA: TGTGCCAGCAGTGGTTCCGGGACAAGGGTTTTTGGCACTGAAGCTTTCTTT. This sequence joins TRBV6-1 and TRBJ1-1, with a tentative D call TRBD1 (6 bases). This CDR3 is built from 17 residues. The V gene's germline CDR1 is MNHNS and CDR2 SASEGT. V was shortened by 4 bases and J by 4 bases, with 22 bases between the two germline ends.

The gene calls are TRBV14 and TRBJ1-2; no clear D. The CDR3 sequence is 13 residues long. Germline lookup yields CDR1 SGHDN and CDR2 FVKESK. Trimming took off 2 bases at V and 8 bases at J, with 12 bases between the two ends. The CDR3 region is CASSQSVFDGYTF. CDR3 nucleotides: TGTGCCAGCAGCCAAAGTGTGTTCGACGGCTACACCTTC.

The genes are TRBV28 and TRBJ1-2, with D perhaps TRBD1 (6 bases). In germline, CDR1 is MDHEN, CDR2 SYDVKM. V was clipped by 5 bases and J by 4 bases, with 14 bases between them. The CDR3 is made up of 14 amino acids. Written as DNA, the CDR3 is TGTGCCAGCAGTCTCGTGACAGGAACCTATGGCTACACCTTC. Residues: CASSLVTGTYGYTF.

This clone was found once. V is TRBV19 and J is TRBJ2-3; no reliable D call. The CDR3 is 13 residues long. CDR1 is LNHDA, CDR2 SQIVND, per germline (reference sequence). Trimming removed 3 bases from V and 2 bases from J, with 6 bases in between. The CDR3 sequence: CASSIRHTDTQYF. CDR3 nucleotide sequence: TGTGCCAGTAGTATTCGCCACACAGATACGCAGTATTTT.

This chain connects TRBV28 to TRBJ1-3, with a tentative D call TRBD1 (6 bases). V shed 2 bases and J shed 13 bases, with 15 bases lying between them. This CDR3 has 13 amino acids. CDR1 is MDHEN, CDR2 SYDVKM, per germline. The CDR3 is CASSLGLGGVIYF. The CDR3 DNA follows: TGTGCCAGCAGTTTAGGCCTCGGGGGCGTAATATATTTT.

The V and J genes are TRBV4-1 and TRBJ2-5; D gene ambiguous. Per the germline V gene, CDR1 is MGHRA and CDR2 is YSYEKL. This CDR3 is built from 15 residues. V was shortened by 0 bases and J by 1 base, with 9 bases between the two germline ends. The CDR3 sequence is CASSQEGLIQETQYF. The CDR3 DNA is TGCGCCAGCAGCCAAGAAGGCCTGATCCAAGAGACCCAGTACTTC.

The chain couples TRBV7-3 to TRBJ1-1; D gene ambiguous. Germline lookup yields CDR1 SGHTA and CDR2 FQGTGA. The CDR3 is 13 residues long. Trimming removed 5 bases from V and 0 bases from J, with 7 bases in between. CDR3: CASSDNLNTEAFF. The CDR3 DNA reads TGTGCCAGCAGCGACAATTTGAACACTGAAGCTTTCTTT.

The CDR3 region has the DNA TGTGCCAGCAGCGCCCTCACTGAAGCTTTCTTT. Translation: CASSALTEAFF. This chain links TRBV7-9 with TRBJ1-1, with D unresolved. Germline V lookup: CDR1 SEHNR, CDR2 FQNEAQ (reference sequence). The CDR3 length is 11 residues. Trimming left V 5 bases short and J 4 bases short, with 5 bases between.

The V call is TRBV28, the J call TRBJ2-7; the match to TRBD2 covers 9 bases. The junction had 6 bases not matched to a gene; V was cut back by 2 bases and J by 7 bases. The V gene's germline CDR1 is MDHEN and CDR2 SYDVKM. CDR3 length: 14 residues. CDR3 coding DNA: TGTGCCAGCAGTTTAGCGGGGGGGCCTGGTGAGCAGTACTTC. This translates into CASSLAGGPGEQYF. The variable domain in full, with the rest retrieved from reference TRBV28 and TRBJ2-7, is DVKVTQSSRYLVKRTGEKVFLECVQDMDHENMFWYRQDPGLGLRLIYFSYDVKMKEKGDIPEGYSVSREKKERFSLILESASTNQTSMYLCASSLAGGPGEQYFGPGTRLTVT.

This clone has only a few counts. The chain employs TRBV10-2 and TRBJ2-3; tentatively, D is TRBD1 (6 bases). The CDR3 extends over 16 amino acids. V was shortened by 3 bases and J by 1 base, with 14 bases between the two germline ends. CDR1 is WSHSY, CDR2 SAAADI, per germline. The CDR3 protein is CASSDRGRGGTDTQYF. As DNA, the CDR3 is TGCGCCAGCAGTGATAGGGGCAGGGGAGGCACAGATACGCAGTATTTT.

The rearrangement joins TRBV5-4 to TRBJ2-3; D may correspond to TRBD1 or TRBD2 (5 bases each). Trimming left V 0 bases short and J 0 bases short, with 11 bases between. The CDR3 length is 16 residues. Germline lookup yields CDR1 SGHNT and CDR2 YYREEE (reference sequence). In DNA, the CDR3 is TGTGCCAGCAGCTTGGGGGGCCGGACTAGCACAGATACGCAGTATTTT. Its translation: CASSLGGRTSTDTQYF.

The rearrangement uses TRBV5-1 and TRBJ2-7, with 10 positions matching TRBD2. In germline, CDR1 is SGHRS, CDR2 YFSETQ. The J segment lost 2 bases and the V segment lost 4 bases, leaving 6 bases of the junction unmatched. The CDR3 spans 15 residues. This CDR3 reads CASSPGTSDPYEQYF. CDR3 DNA: TGCGCCAGCAGCCCAGGGACTAGCGACCCCTACGAGCAGTACTTC.

The chain employs TRBV7-6 and TRBJ2-7, with 7 bases identical to TRBD1. CDR1 and CDR2 from the germline V gene are SGHVS and FNYEAQ. The ends lost 5 bases at V and 9 bases at J; junction bases unmatched: 4. The CDR3 runs to 11 residues. The CDR3 nucleotides read TGTGCCAGCAGCCTAGGACAGGCGCAGTACTTC. Its protein product is CASSLGQAQYF.

J is TRBJ2-7 and V is TRBV7-6; the D gene is possibly TRBD1 (5 bases). The CDR3 sequence is 13 residues long. The ends were cut back, 1 base at V and 3 bases at J, with 7 bases in the middle. The germline CDR1 and CDR2 sequences are SGHVS and FNYEAQ. This CDR3 is CASSLGRDYEQYF. The CDR3 DNA follows: TGTGCCAGCAGCTTAGGCAGGGACTACGAGCAGTACTTC.

Judged by abundance, this clone is large. This sequence joins TRBV27 and TRBJ1-1; D is unresolved. Trimming took off 7 bases at V and 1 base at J, with 13 bases between the two ends. This CDR3 region has 14 residues. Germline loops: CDR1 MNHEY, CDR2 SMNVEV (reference sequence). CDR3 nucleotide sequence: TGTGCCAGCACCTCTGGGTCGAAGAACACTGAAGCTTTCTTT. This sequence encodes CASTSGSKNTEAFF.

This clone has a single count. The rearrangement joins TRBV9 to TRBJ2-3; D not resolved. This CDR3 is 14 amino acids long. Germline-derived CDR1 and CDR2 are SGDLS and YYNGEE. The V and J ends lost 5 bases and 1 base respectively, with 11 bases between them. The CDR3 reads CASSAYLRTDTQYF. The CDR3 DNA sequence: TGTGCCAGCAGTGCCTACCTACGCACAGATACGCAGTATTTT. The full variable domain, rest sourced from reference TRBV9 and TRBJ2-3, is DSGVTQTPKHLITATGQRVTLRCSPRSGDLSVYWYQQSLDQGLQFLIQYYNGEERAKGNILERFSAQQFPDLHSELNLSSLELGDSALYFCASSAYLRTDTQYFGPGTRLTVL.

The chain uses TRBV6-6 and TRBJ2-7; TRBD2 matches 11 bases. CDR3 length: 16 residues. V was clipped by 5 bases and J by 2 bases; unmatched bases: 8. Germline CDR1 is MNHNY and CDR2 is SVGAGI (reference sequence). This CDR3 is CASSPTSGSLTYEQYF. The CDR3 DNA is TGTGCCAGCAGTCCAACTAGCGGGAGCCTGACCTACGAGCAGTACTTC.